This record looks at one T cell receptor (beta chain) sequence and its context. In this sample, this clonotype turned up a few times. No cognate antigen has been identified for it. Base qualities are missing; no much larger clone stands one base away. The source of the sample is a study of T-cell memory formation after mild COVID-19 (dated by TCRdb to about 2021). Regarding the research as a whole: TCR sequence clusters from the two donors were found to be largely donor specific. The cohort was made up of two young adult volunteers, one female and one male, who were previously healthy. In two donors, T-cell clones that expanded and contracted after mild COVID-19 were tracked by sequencing TCRalpha and TCRbeta repertoires over time. The investigation overall reported the following: Contracting CD4+ clones were found mainly in CM and EM memory subsets, while CD8+ clones were enriched in EMRA. The second-wave clones that peaked on day 37 were not confirmed to be SARS-CoV-2 specific. Balanced CD4/CD8 phenotypes were observed for clones contracting from day 15 to 85, whereas a bias towards CD4+ was observed for a second wave of clones expanding from day 15 to 37. The detection of some responding clones in pre-infection memory suggests that pre-existing cross-reactive memory T cells joined the SARS-CoV-2 response. The study included only a couple of mild cases, and larger cohorts that include severe cases with pre-infection samples were judged to be necessary.

Reading from cysteine to phenylalanine, the CDR3 counts 14 amino acids. Just CDR3 DNA is preserved here, 42 bases in frame from base 1. As encoded in the germline V gene (reference sequence), CDR1 is SEHNR while CDR2 is FQNEAQ. The junction shows trimming of 2 bases on V and 6 bases on J, plus 10 bases between the germline ends. PBMCs were isolated by Ficoll-Paque density gradient centrifugation. Sequenced on an Illumina NovaSeq 6000. TCRalpha and TCRbeta cDNA libraries were built by 5'RACE with constant-segment primers, adding sample barcodes and unique molecular identifiers. RNA was extracted from every sample with Trizol reagent. Library amplification was performed in two PCR steps, and a second sample barcode and Illumina TruSeq adapters were introduced in the second step. Sequencing of libraries was performed on an Illumina NovaSeq with 2 x 150 bp paired-end reads. As for the original processing: The reads were demultiplexed and collapsed into UMI-guided consensus sequences using migec v1.2.7. Using mixcr v2.1.11, the UMI consensuses were aligned to TRA and TRB V and J templates and assembled into clonotypes. Expanded or contracted clonotypes were those called significant by both edgeR and NoisET, with noise models trained on biological replicates. edgeR calls used a false discovery rate-adjusted p below 0.01 and a log2 fold-change threshold of 1. As an exploratory analysis of dynamics, max-normalized trajectories of the 1000 most abundant clonotypes were examined with PCA combined with hierarchical clustering. The CD4 or CD8 phenotype of responding clones was assigned using the separately sequenced CD4+ and CD8+ repertoires. TCRdb ran its own pipeline on the public reads, namely fastp trimming at Q25 and MiXCR clone calling, and kept in-frame beta chains. Each record represents a unique CDR3 protein, reported with the most common genes and DNA among its rows. The V and J calls, along with clone size, are taken from TCRdb and not from the paper's own processing. Here the sample has about 100,000 distinct CDR3 sequences; around 10% occur a single time. Clones ranked in the top ten supply 40% of the sample.

The chain joins TRBV7-9 to TRBJ1-4; TRBD1 is perhaps the D gene, given 5 matching bases. Material: PBMCs or a T cell subset sorted from them (not recorded which). The receptor comes from a man between 18 and 35 years old who had mild COVID-19 (a few samples of this study predate the infection). The sample titles of this study are shuffled in the database, so cell type and time point are left out; the donor was told from shared clones. The CDR3 corresponds to CASSLLTGDEKLFF. The DNA sequence is given as TGTGCCAGCAGCTTACTTACGGGGGATGAAAAACTGTTTTTT.